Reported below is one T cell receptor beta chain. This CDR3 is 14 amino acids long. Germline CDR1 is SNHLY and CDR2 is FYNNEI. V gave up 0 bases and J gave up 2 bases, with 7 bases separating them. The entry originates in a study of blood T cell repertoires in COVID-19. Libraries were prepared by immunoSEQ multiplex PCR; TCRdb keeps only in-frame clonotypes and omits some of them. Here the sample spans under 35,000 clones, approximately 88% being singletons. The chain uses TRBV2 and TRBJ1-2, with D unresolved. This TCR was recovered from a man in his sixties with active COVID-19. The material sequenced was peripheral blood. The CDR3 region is CASSEAGLNYGYTF. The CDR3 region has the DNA TGTGCCAGCAGTGAAGCAGGACTGAACTATGGCTACACCTTC.